The present entry profiles one T cell receptor beta chain with its context. Its antigen is as yet unknown. This specimen belongs to a study of cytomegalovirus exposure and HLA in healthy donors. Study as a whole: Unique TCRs from HLA-typed donors, 65 million to 85 million of them, were held in an early data release. Study-wide results and caveats: A missense variant in DCLRE1C was later tied to TCR beta V- and J-gene trimming.

Though nominally healthy at sampling, donors likely had unrecorded immune exposures. 60 Vbeta and 13 Jbeta primers were used in PCR. Assay: immunoSEQ multiplex PCR; the TCRdb copy retains only in-frame clones and omits some. In the table there are over 100,000 clones, about four fifths of which are singletons. CDR1 is SNHLY and CDR2 is FYNNEI in the germline V gene. This CDR3 spans 14 amino acids. V lost 5 bases and J lost 7; bases outside the gene matches: 7. Sequenced: PBMCs. The chain joins TRBV2 to TRBJ1-4, with 7 bases matching TRBD1. This TCR was recovered from a male donor in good health and CMV-seronegative. In nucleotides, the CDR3 is TGTGCCAGCAGTACCGGGACAGAACGTGAAAAACTGTTTTTT. This gives the protein CASSTGTEREKLFF. The variable domain in full, completed from reference TRBV2 and TRBJ1-4, reads EPEVTQTPSHQVTQMGQEVILRCVPISNHLYFYWYRQILGQKVEFLVSFYNNEISEKSEIFDDQFSVERPDGSNFTLKIRSTKLEDSAMYFCASSTGTEREKLFFGSGTQLSVL.